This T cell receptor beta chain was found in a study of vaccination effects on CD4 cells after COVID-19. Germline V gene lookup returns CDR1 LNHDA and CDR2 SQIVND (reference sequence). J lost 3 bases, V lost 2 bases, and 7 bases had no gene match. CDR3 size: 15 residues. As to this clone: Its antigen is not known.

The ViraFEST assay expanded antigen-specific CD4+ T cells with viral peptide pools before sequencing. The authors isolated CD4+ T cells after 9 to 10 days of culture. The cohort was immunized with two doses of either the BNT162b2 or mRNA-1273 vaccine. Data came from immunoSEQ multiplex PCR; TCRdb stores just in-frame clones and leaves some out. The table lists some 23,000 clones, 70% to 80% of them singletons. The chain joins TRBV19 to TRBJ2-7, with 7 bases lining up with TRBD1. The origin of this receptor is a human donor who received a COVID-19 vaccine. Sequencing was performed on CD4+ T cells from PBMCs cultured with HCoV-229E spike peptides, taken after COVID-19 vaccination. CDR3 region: CASSIRQGRLYEQYF. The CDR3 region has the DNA TGTGCCAGTAGTATACGACAGGGTAGACTCTACGAGCAGTACTTC.